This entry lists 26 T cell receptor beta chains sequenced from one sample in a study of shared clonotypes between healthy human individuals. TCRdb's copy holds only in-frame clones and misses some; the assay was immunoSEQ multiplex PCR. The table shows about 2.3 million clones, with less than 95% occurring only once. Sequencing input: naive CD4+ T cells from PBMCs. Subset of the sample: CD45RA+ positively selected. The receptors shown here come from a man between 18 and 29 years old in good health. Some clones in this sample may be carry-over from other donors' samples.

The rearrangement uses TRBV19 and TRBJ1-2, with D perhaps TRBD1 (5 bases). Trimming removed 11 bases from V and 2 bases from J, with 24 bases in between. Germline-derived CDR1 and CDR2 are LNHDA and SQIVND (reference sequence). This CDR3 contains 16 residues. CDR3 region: CACSDWDFESNYGYTF. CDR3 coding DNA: TGTGCCTGTTCCGACTGGGACTTTGAGAGCAACTATGGCTACACCTTC.

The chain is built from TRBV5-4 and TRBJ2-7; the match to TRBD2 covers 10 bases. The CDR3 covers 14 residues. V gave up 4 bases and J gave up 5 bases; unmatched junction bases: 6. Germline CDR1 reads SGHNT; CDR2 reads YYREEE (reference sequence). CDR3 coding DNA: TGTGCCAGCAGCCGGACCGGGACTAGCGACGAGCAGTACTTC. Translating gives CASSRTGTSDEQYF.

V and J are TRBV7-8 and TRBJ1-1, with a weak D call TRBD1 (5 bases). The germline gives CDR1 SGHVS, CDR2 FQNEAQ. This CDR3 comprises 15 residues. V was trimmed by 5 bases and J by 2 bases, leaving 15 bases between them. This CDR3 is CASSPALGGNTEAFF. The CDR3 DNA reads TGTGCCAGCAGCCCAGCACTCGGGGGAAACACTGAAGCTTTCTTT.

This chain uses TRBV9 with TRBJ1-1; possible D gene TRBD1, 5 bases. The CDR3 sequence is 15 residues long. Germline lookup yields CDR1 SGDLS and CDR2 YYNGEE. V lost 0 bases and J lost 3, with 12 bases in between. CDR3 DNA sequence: TGTGCCAGCAGCGTAGATTCCCGGGGCCACACTGAAGCTTTCTTT. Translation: CASSVDSRGHTEAFF.

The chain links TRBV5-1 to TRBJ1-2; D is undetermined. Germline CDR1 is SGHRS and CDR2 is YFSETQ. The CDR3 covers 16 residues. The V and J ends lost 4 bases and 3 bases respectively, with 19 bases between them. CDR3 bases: TGCGCCAGCAGCGATATTTCCGGACGGTTTCACTATGGCTACACCTTC. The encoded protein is CASSDISGRFHYGYTF. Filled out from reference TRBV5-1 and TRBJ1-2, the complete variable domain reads KAGVTQTPRYLIKTRGQQVTLSCSPISGHRSVSWYQQTPGQGLQFLFEYFSETQRNKGNFPGRFSGRQFSNSRSEMNVSTLELGDSALYLCASSDISGRFHYGYTFGSGTRLTVV.

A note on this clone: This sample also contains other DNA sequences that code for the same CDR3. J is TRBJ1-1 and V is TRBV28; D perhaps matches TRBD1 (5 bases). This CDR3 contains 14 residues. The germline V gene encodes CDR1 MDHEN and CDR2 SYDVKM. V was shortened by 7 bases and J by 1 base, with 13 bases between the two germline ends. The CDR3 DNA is TGTGCCAGCAACCTACCCCAGGGGAACACTGAAGCTTTCTTT. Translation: CASNLPQGNTEAFF.

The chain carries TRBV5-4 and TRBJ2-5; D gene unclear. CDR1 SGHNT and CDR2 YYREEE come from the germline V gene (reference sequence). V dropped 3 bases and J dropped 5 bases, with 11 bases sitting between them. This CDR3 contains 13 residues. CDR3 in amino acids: CASSSRDSETQYF. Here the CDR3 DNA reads TGTGCCAGCAGCTCCAGAGATTCGGAGACCCAGTACTTC.

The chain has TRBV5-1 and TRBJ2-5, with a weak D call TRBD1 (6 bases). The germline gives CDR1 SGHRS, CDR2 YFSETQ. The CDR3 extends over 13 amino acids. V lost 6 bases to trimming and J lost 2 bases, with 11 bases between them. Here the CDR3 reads CASNPDRQETQYF. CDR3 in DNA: TGCGCCAGCAACCCGGACAGACAAGAGACCCAGTACTTC.

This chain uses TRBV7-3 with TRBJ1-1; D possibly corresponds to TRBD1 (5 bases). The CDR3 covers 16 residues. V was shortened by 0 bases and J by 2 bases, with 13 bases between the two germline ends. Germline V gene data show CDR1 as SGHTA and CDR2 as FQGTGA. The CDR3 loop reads CASSLTTAGRNTEAFF. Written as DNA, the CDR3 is TGTGCCAGCAGCTTAACAACGGCGGGGCGAAACACTGAAGCTTTCTTT.

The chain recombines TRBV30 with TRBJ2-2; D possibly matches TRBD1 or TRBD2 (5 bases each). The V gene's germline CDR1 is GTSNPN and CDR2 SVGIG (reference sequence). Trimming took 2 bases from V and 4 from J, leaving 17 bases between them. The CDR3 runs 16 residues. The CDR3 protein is CAWSRLGTSATGELFF. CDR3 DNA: TGTGCCTGGAGTAGACTGGGGACCTCTGCCACCGGGGAGCTGTTTTTT.

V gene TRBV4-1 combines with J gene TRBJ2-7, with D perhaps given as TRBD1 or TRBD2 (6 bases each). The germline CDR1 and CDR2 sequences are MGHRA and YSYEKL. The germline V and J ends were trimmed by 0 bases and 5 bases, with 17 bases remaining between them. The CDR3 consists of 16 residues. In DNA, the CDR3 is TGCGCCAGCAGCCAAGATCCCGGTTGGGGGGCAGACGAGCAGTACTTC. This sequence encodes CASSQDPGWGADEQYF.

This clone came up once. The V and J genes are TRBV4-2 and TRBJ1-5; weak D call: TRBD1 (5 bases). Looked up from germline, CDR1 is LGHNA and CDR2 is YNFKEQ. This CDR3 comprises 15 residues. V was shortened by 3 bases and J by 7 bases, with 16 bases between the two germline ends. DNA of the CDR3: TGTGCCAGCAGCCACGGGGGAACTGGCATGCAGCCCCAGCATTTT. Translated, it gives CASSHGGTGMQPQHF.

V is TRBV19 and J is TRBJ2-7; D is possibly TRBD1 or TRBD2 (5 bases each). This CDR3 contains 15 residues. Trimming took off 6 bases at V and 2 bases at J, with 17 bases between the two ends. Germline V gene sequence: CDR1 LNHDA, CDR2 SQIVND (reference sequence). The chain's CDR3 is CASRISGTETYEQYF. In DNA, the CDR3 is TGTGCCAGTAGGATATCCGGGACGGAGACCTACGAGCAGTACTTC.

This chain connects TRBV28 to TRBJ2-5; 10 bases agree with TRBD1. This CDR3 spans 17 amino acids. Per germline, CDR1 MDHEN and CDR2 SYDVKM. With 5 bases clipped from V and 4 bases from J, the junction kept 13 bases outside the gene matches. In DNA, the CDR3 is TGTGCCAGCAGTCCCCACGGTTTCGGACAGGGGGGAGAGACCCAGTACTTC. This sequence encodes CASSPHGFGQGGETQYF.

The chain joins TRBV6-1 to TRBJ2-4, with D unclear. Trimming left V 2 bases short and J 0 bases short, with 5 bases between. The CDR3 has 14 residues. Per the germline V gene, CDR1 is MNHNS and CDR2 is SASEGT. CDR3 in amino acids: CASSEFRAKNIQYF. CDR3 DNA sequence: TGTGCCAGCAGTGAATTCAGAGCCAAAAACATTCAGTACTTC.

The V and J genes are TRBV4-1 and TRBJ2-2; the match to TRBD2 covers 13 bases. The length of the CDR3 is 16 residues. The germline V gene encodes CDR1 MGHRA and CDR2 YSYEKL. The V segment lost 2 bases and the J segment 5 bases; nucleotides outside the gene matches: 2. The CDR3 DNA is TGCGCCAGCAGCCAACCACTAGCGGGAGGGACCGGGGAGCTGTTTTTT. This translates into CASSQPLAGGTGELFF.

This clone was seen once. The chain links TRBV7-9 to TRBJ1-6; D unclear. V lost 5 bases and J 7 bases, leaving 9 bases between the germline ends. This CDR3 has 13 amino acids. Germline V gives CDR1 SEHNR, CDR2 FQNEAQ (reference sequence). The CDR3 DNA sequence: TGTGCCAGCAGCCTCCAATCCAATTCACCCCTCCACTTT. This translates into CASSLQSNSPLHF.

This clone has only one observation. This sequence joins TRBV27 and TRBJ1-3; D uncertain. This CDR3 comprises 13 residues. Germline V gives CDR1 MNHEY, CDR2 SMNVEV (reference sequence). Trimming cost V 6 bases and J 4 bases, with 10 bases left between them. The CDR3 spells CASSRLEGNTIYF. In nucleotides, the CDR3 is TGTGCCAGCAGCCGACTCGAAGGAAACACCATATATTTT.

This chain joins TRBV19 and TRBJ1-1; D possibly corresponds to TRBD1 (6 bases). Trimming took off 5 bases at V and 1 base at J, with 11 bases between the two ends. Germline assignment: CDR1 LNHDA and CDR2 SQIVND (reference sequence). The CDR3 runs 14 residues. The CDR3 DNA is TGTGCCAGTAGTTGGGGGGCTGAGAACACTGAAGCTTTCTTT. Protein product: CASSWGAENTEAFF.

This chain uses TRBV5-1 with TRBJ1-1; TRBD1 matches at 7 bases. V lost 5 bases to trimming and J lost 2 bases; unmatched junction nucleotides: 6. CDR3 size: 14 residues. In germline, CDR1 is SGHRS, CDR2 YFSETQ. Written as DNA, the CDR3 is TGCGCCAGCAGGGCAGGGGGTGATAACACTGAAGCTTTCTTT. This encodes CASRAGGDNTEAFF.

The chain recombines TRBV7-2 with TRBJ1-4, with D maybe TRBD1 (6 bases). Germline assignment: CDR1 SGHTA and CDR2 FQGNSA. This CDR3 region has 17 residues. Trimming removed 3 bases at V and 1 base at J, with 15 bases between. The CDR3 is CASSFNGGGQTNEKLFF. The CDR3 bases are TGTGCCAGCAGCTTCAACGGAGGGGGACAAACTAATGAAAAACTGTTTTTT.

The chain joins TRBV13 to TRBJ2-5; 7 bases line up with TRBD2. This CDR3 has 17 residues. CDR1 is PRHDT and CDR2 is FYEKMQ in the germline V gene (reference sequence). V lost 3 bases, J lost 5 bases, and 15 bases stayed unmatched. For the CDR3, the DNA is TGTGCCAGCAGCTTGAGGACAAGCGGGATTTTGGGGGAGACCCAGTACTTC. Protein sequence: CASSLRTSGILGETQYF.

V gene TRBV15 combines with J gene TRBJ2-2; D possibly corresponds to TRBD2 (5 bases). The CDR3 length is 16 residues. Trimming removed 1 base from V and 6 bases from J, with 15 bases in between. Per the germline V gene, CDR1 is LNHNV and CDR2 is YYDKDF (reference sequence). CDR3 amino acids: CATSRALRGLAGELFF. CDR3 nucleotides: TGTGCCACCAGCAGAGCTCTAAGAGGGTTGGCCGGGGAGCTGTTTTTT.

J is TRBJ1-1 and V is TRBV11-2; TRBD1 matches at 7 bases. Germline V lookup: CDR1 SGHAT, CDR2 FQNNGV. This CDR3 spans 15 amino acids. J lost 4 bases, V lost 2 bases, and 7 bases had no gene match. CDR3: CASSLFSTGSTEAFF. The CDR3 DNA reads TGTGCCAGCAGCTTATTTTCGACAGGGTCCACTGAAGCTTTCTTT.

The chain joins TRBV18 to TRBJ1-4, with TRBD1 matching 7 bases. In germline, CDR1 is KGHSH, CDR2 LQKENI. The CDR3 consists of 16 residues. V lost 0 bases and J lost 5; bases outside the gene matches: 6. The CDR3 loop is CASSPPLGTANEKLFF. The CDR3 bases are TGTGCCAGCTCACCACCTTTAGGGACAGCCAATGAAAAACTGTTTTTT.

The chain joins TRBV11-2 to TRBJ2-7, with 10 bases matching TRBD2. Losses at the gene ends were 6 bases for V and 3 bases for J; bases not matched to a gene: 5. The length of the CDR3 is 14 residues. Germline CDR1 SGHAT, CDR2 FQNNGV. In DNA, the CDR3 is TGTGCCAGCAGGTCCGGGACTAGCGTCTACGAGCAGTACTTC. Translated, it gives CASRSGTSVYEQYF.